This T cell receptor beta chain was found in a study of cytomegalovirus exposure and HLA in healthy donors. About the research overall: There were fewer than 130 million unique TCR beta sequences, drawn from about 179 million T cells, in an earlier analysis.

The trim removed 6 bases at V and 9 bases at J, leaving 13 bases unmatched. The CDR3 length is 14 residues. In germline, CDR1 is MDHEN, CDR2 SYDVKM. As concerns this clone: Its antigen is undetermined.

General study findings and limits: Common viral pathogens (according to a later analysis) appeared linked to several of the most significant clusters.

Use of 60 Vbeta and 13 Jbeta primers characterized the PCR. Method: immunoSEQ multiplex PCR; TCRdb's copy keeps in-frame clones and lacks some. This table holds approximately 110,000 clones, roughly 71% found once. The chain links TRBV28 to TRBJ1-1, with 7 bases that match TRBD1. Sequencing was done on a sample of PBMCs. This sequence was found in a man in his forties or fifties in good health and CMV-seropositive. The CDR3 sequence: CASRLGETRGQAFF. In nucleotides, the CDR3 is TGTGCCAGCAGGTTAGGAGAGACTAGGGGGCAAGCTTTCTTT.